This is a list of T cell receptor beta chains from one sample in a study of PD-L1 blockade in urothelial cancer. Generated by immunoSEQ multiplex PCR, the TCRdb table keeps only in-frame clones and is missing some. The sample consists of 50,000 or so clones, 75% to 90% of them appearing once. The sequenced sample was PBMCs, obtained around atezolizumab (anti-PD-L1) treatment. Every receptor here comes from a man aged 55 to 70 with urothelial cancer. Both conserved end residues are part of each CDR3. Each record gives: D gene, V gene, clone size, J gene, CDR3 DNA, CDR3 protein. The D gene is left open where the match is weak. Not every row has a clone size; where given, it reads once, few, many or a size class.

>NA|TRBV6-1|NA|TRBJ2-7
TGTGCCAGCAGTGAGGACAGAAGCTCCTACGAGCAGTACTTC
CASSEDRSSYEQYF
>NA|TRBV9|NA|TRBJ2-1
TGTGCCAGCGGCATGCTGAGTGGGAGTGAGCAGTTCTTC
CASGMLSGSEQFF
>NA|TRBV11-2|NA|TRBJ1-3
TGTGCCAGCAGGATATCCTTCAAGGGGTTTGGAAACACCATATATTTT
CASRISFKGFGNTIYF
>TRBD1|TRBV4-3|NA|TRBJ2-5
TGCGCCAGCAGCCAAGACATACAGGGGTTCCGTACGGAGACCCAGTACTTC
CASSQDIQGFRTETQYF
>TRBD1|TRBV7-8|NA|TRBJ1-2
TGTGCCAGCAGCCTCAGGACAGGGGAAGCGAGATTTAACTATGGCTACACCTTC
CASSLRTGEARFNYGYTF
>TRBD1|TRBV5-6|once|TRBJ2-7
TGTGCCAGCAGCTTGATGGTCGGGGCACAGGGGGCTTCCCACGAGCAGTACTTC
CASSLMVGAQGASHEQYF
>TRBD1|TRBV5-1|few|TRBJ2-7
TGCGCCAGCAGCCGGGGACAGTACTCCTACGAGCAGTACTTC
CASSRGQYSYEQYF
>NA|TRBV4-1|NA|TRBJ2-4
TGCGCCAGCAGCCAAGGTTTGGTGGGCGGGTACATTCAGTACTTC
CASSQGLVGGYIQYF
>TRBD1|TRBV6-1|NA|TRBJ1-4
TGTGCCAGCAGTGAAGCCGGGACAGGGAGGAAACTGTTTTTT
CASSEAGTGRKLFF
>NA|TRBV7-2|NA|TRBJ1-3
TGTGCCAGCACCGACAGGAGAGGCGGAAACACCATATATTTT
CASTDRRGGNTIYF
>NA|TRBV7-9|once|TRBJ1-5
TGTGCCAGCAGCTTAGCGGAGAATCAGCCCCAGCATTTT
CASSLAENQPQHF
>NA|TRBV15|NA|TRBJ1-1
TGTGCCACCAGCAGAGAAGCTGCGGGGGCGCTGAACACTGAAGCTTTCTTT
CATSREAAGALNTEAFF
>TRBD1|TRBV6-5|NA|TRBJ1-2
TGTGCCAGCAGTTACTCTGGGACAGGGGGTTATGGCTACACCTTC
CASSYSGTGGYGYTF
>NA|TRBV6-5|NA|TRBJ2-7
TGTGCCAGCAGTTCCGGACTCAACTACGAGCAGTACTTC
CASSSGLNYEQYF
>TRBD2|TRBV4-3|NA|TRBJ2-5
TGCGCCAGCAGCGAAAGGACTAGCGGGGAGACCCAGTACTTC
CASSERTSGETQYF
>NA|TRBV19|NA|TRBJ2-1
TGTGCCAGTAGTACCAACTGGGCTATCCGTCCCGATGAGCAGTTCTTC
CASSTNWAIRPDEQFF
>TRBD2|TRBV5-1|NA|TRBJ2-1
TGCGCCAGCAGCGTTTCCGGCGGGAGCTCCTACAATGAGCAGTTCTTC
CASSVSGGSSYNEQFF
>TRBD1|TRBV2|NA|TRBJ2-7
TGTGCCAGCAGAGCCCGGGACAGGGTCTACGAGCAGTACTTC
CASRARDRVYEQYF